This TCR beta chain was captured by sequencing in a study of Ad26.COV2.S vaccination and SARS-CoV-2 variants. Using immunoSEQ multiplex PCR, the repertoire was profiled, and TCRdb retains in-frame clones only, with some absent. The data hold roughly 300,000 clones, with about 88% observed a single time. As for treatment: some 20 received Ad26.COV2.S at low or high dose, single or two shots; 5 received placebo; per-sample allocation not given. Samples came from day 63 after the first vaccine or placebo injection. The sequencing here drew on peripheral blood, taken in a trial of Ad26.COV2.S vaccine versus placebo. The source is a person aged 18-65 years who received the Ad26.COV2.S COVID-19 vaccine or a placebo.

This CDR3 is CASSVRQGAPLHF. CDR3 DNA: TGTGCCAGCAGCGTACGACAGGGGGCACCCCTCCACTTT. This chain links TRBV7-2 with TRBJ1-6, with 9 bases aligning to TRBD1. Germline trimming cut 5 bases from V and 11 bases from J; bases unmatched to any gene: 4. CDR1 and CDR2 from the germline V gene are SGHTA and FQGNSA. The CDR3 has 13 amino acids.